One and the same sample provided the 6 T cell receptor beta chains below, sequenced in a study of beta chain features in type 1 diabetes. Every bit of the isolated RNA underwent reverse transcription, so sequencing read expressed TCRB transcripts. Sequencing used immunoSEQ multiplex PCR; TCRdb keeps in-frame clones, though not all of them. This sample has about 340,000 clones; approximately 15% occur once, and the top ten carry about 0.016%. Their cognate antigens are unknown. Study conclusions and caveats: People with Type 1 diabetes carried modestly yet significantly shorter TCRB CDR3s in all four CD4+ subsets.

The source material was naive CD4+ T cells from blood. These TCRs come from a young woman with type 1 diabetes.

The chain uses TRBV6-5 and TRBJ1-1; D is unresolved. The V and J ends lost 0 bases and 0 bases respectively, with 8 bases between them. Germline lookup yields CDR1 MNHEY and CDR2 SVGAGI. The CDR3 runs to 15 residues. CDR3 DNA sequence: TGTGCCAGCAGTTACTCGTCAGGCATGAACACTGAAGCTTTCTTT. Translation: CASSYSSGMNTEAFF.

In its sample, this clone was seen a few times. The gene calls are TRBV5-1 and TRBJ2-7, with 7 bases that match TRBD1. The CDR3 totals 16 residues. The germline gives CDR1 SGHRS, CDR2 YFSETQ. V shed 0 bases and J 2 bases; nucleotides not matched to a gene: 8. The CDR3 sequence: CASSLGPGTATYEQYV. Written as DNA, the CDR3 is TGCGCCAGCAGCTTGGGGCCGGGGACAGCCACCTACGAGCAGTACGTC.

With respect to this clone: Different DNA sequences within this sample yield the same CDR3. V is TRBV27 and J is TRBJ2-1; 10 bases map to TRBD2. Losses at the gene ends were 4 bases for V and 4 bases for J; bases not matched to a gene: 4. This CDR3 has 15 residues. Germline CDR1 MNHEY, CDR2 SMNVEV (reference sequence). Here the CDR3 reads CASSSSSGSYNEQFF. The CDR3 DNA sequence: TGTGCCAGCAGTTCTTCTAGCGGGAGTTACAATGAGCAGTTCTTC.

This chain links TRBV5-1 with TRBJ1-2, with 7 bases identical to TRBD1. The CDR3 length is 13 residues. Germline CDR1 SGHRS, CDR2 YFSETQ. The V and J ends lost 4 bases and 7 bases, in that order; junction bases with no gene match: 7. CDR3 DNA sequence: TGCGCCAGCAGCCCCCAGGGGGTGAGTGGCTACACCTTC. This translates into CASSPQGVSGYTF.

This clone came up a few times. The chain couples TRBV5-1 to TRBJ2-1; 7 bases map to TRBD1. The V gene's germline CDR1 is SGHRS and CDR2 YFSETQ. Trimming removed 6 bases from V and 2 bases from J; junction bases left unmatched: 11. The CDR3 spans 16 residues. CDR3 sequence (DNA): TGCGCCAGCACCGAATACAGGGGCGAAACCTACAATGAGCAGTTCTTC. Amino acid sequence: CASTEYRGETYNEQFF.

The chain recombines TRBV7-2 with TRBJ2-3; no clear D. The germline CDR1 and CDR2 sequences are SGHTA and FQGNSA. The V and J ends lost 6 bases and 5 bases respectively, with 15 bases between them. This CDR3 region has 14 residues. The CDR3: CASSLRLVGDTQYF. CDR3 DNA sequence: TGTGCCAGCAGTCTGAGGTTGGTGGGAGATACGCAGTATTTT.